The source of this T cell receptor (beta chain) is a study of early T cells in non-severe SARS-CoV-2 infection. Study-wide results and limits: CD4 and private specificities were missed by VDJdb matching, which favored anti-spike CD8 responses.

Per germline, CDR1 SGHDT and CDR2 YYEEEE. The CDR3 is made up of 15 amino acids. V was clipped by 3 bases and J by 3 bases, with 16 bases between them. Many counts were recorded for this clonotype. Its antigen is not known. Unique molecular identifiers tagged individual cDNA molecules. TCRdb itself ran the 5' RACE reads through MiXCR, one entry per CDR3 protein. Of tens of thousands of distinct CDR3 sequences in the sample, roughly 4.2% were seen once. The source is an adult who was a healthcare worker with PCR-confirmed SARS-CoV-2 infection or an uninfected control (not recorded which). The chain is built from TRBV5-6 and TRBJ2-7; D possibly corresponds to TRBD1 (6 bases). Material: whole blood. CDR3 nucleotides: TGTGCCAGCAGCTCAGACCGGGACACTCACTACGAGCAGTACTTC. Protein sequence: CASSSDRDTHYEQYF.